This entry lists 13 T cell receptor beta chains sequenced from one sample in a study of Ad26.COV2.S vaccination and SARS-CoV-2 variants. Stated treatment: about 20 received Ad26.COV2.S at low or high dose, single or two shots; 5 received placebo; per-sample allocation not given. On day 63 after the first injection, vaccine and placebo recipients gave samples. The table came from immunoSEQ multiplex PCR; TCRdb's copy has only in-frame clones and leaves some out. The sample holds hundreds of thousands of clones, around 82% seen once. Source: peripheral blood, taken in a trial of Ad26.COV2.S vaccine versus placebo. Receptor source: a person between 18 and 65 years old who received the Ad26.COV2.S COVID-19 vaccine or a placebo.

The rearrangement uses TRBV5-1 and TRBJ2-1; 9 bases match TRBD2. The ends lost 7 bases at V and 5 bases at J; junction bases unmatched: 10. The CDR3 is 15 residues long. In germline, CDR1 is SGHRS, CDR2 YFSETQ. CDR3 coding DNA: TGCGCCAGCCAAGTGGGACTAGCCGACGACAATGAGCAGTTCTTC. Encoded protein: CASQVGLADDNEQFF.

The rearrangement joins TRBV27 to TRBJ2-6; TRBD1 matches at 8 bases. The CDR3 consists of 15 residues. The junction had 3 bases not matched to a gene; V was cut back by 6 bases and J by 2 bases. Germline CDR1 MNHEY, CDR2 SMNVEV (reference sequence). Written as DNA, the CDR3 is TGTGCCAGCAGACCACAGGGGGCTGGGGCCAACGTCCTGACTTTC. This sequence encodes CASRPQGAGANVLTF.

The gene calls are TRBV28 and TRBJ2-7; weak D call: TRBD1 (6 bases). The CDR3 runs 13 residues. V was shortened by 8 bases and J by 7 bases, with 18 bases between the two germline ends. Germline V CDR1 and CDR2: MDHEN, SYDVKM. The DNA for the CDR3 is TGTGCCAGCTCCCGGACAGCACCTTCTGAGCAGTACTTC. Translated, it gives CASSRTAPSEQYF.

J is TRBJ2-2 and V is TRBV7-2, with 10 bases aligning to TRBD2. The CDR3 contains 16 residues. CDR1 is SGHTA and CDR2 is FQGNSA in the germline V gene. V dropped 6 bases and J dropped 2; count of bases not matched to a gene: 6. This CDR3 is CASRPSSGRNTGELFF. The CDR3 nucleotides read TGTGCCAGCAGGCCATCTAGCGGGAGAAACACCGGGGAGCTGTTTTTT. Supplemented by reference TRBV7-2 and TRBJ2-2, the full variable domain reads GAGVSQSPSNKVTEKGKDVELRCDPISGHTALYWYRQSLGQGLEFLIYFQGNSAPDKSGLPSDRFSAERTGGSVSTLTIQRTQQEDSAVYLCASRPSSGRNTGELFFGEGSRLTVL.

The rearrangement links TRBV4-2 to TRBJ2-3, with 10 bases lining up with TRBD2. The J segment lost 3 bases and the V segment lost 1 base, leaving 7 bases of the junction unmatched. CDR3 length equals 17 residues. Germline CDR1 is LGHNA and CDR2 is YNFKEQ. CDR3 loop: CASSQGLAGEATDTQYF. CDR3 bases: TGTGCCAGCAGCCAAGGGCTAGCGGGAGAGGCGACAGATACGCAGTATTTT.

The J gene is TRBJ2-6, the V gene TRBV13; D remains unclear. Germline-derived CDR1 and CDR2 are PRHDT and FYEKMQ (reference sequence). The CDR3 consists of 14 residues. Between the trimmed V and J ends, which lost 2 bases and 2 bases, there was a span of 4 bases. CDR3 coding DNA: TGTGCCAGCAGCTTAACCCCTGGGGCCAACGTCCTGACTTTC. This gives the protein CASSLTPGANVLTF.

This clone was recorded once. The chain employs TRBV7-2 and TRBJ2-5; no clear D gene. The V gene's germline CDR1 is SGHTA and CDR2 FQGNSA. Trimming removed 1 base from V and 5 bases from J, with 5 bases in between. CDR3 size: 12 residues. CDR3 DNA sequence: TGTGCCAGCAGCTTAGTCGGGGAGACCCAGTACTTC. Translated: CASSLVGETQYF.

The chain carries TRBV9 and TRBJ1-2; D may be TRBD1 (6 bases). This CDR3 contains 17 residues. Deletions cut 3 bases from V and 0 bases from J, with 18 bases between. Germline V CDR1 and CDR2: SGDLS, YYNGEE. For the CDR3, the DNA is TGTGCCAGCAGCGCCGCCGGGACATCGTTTCCTAACTATGGCTACACCTTC. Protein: CASSAAGTSFPNYGYTF.

In DNA, the CDR3 is TGCGCCAGCAGCCCGGGACAGGGTTTCACTGAAGCTTTCTTT. It is translated as CASSPGQGFTEAFF. The V call is TRBV4-1, the J call TRBJ1-1, with TRBD1 matching 9 bases. The length of the CDR3 is 14 residues. The ends lost 4 bases at V and 4 bases at J; junction bases unmatched: 4. CDR1 is MGHRA and CDR2 is YSYEKL in the germline V gene.

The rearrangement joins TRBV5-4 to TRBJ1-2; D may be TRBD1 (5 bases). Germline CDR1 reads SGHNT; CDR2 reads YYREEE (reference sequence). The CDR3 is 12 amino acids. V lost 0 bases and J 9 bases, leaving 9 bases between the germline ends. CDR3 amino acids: CASSLVAGSYTF. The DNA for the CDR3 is TGTGCCAGCAGCTTGGTCGCAGGGAGCTACACCTTC.

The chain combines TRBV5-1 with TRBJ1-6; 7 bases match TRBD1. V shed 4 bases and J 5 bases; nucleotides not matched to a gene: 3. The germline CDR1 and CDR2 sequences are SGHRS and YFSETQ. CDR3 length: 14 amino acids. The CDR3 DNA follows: TGCGCCAGCAGCGACGGGACAGATAATTCACCCCTCCACTTT. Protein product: CASSDGTDNSPLHF.

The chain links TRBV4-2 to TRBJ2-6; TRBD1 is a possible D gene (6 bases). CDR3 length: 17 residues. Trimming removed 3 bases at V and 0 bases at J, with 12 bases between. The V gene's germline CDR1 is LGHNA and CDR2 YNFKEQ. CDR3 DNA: TGTGCCAGCAGCCAGGACAGCACTCGCTCTGGGGCCAACGTCCTGACTTTC. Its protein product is CASSQDSTRSGANVLTF.

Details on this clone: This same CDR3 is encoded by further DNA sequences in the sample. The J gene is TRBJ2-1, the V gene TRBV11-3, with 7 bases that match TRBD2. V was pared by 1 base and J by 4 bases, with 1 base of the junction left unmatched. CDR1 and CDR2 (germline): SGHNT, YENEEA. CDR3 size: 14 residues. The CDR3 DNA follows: TGTGCCAGCAGCTTAGGGGGGGGATACAATGAGCAGTTCTTC. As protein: CASSLGGGYNEQFF.